This T cell receptor (beta chain) was identified during a study of blood T cell repertoires in COVID-19. Looking at the study overall: Samples representing acute and convalescent COVID-19 were sourced from the United States, Italy and Spain. PBMCs, B-cell-depleted T cells, or T cells were the source of the cDNA or gDNA that made up the material.

The CDR3 covers 14 residues. The V gene's germline CDR1 is SGHAT and CDR2 FQNNGV. The germline V and J ends were trimmed by 1 base and 9 bases, with 10 bases remaining between them. Authors' processing steps: Using reference gene primer amplification, nucleated cell counts were estimated. Sequencing used immunoSEQ multiplex PCR; TCRdb keeps in-frame clones, though not all of them. The DNA was the basis for D and trimming; V, J and clone size are from that table. The repertoire holds about 200,000 clones, approximately 82% seen once, with under 6.5% in the top ten. This clonotype was obtained from a woman aged 60-75 years with acute COVID-19. This chain links TRBV11-2 with TRBJ1-6; possible D gene TRBD1, 5 bases. Sample: PBMCs or T cells enriched from blood (not recorded which). The CDR3 bases are TGTGCCAGCAGCTTAGGACAGAGTCGTTCACCCCTCCACTTT. It is translated as CASSLGQSRSPLHF.